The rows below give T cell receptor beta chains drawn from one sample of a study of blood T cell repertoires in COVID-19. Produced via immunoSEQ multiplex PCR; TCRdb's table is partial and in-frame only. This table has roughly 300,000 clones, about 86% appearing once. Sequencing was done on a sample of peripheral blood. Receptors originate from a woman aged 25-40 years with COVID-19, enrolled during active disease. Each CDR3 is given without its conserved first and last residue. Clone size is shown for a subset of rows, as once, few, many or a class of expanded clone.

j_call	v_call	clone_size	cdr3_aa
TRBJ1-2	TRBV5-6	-	ASSPDRGYGYT
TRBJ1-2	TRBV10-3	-	AISESGASIYGYT
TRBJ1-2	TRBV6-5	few	ASRQTRGGYGYT
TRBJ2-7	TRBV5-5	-	ASRPPGAEQY
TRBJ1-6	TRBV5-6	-	ASSRRHSYNSPLH
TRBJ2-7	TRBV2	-	ATGQGTYEQY
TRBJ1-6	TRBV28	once	ASSQGWEAPLH
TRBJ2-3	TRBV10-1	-	ASSVGQATSTDTQY
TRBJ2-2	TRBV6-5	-	ASSYTQANTGELF
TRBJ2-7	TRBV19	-	ASSPGGAYEQY
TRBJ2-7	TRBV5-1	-	ASSMAVAGPYEQY
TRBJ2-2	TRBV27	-	ASSLIGDTGELF
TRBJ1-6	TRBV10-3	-	AISVGMSSPLH
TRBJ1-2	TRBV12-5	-	ASGIGDSFYT
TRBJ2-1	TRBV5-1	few	ASSTYHLVFNEQF
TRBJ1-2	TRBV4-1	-	ASSQGPGGSGYT
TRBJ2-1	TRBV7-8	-	ASSLDLAGFMVEQF